The 9 T cell receptor beta chains presented below share a single source sample, sequenced in a study of blood T cell repertoires in COVID-19. Profiling relied on immunoSEQ multiplex PCR, and the TCRdb table lists in-frame clones only, not all of them. The table has around 320,000 clones, about nine tenths seen once. Sequenced sample: peripheral blood. These TCRs come from a man aged 18 to 30 with active or convalescent COVID-19.

The V call is TRBV18, the J call TRBJ1-5; TRBD1 aligns across 8 bases. The germline V gene encodes CDR1 KGHSH and CDR2 LQKENI. V lost 3 bases, J lost 6 bases, and 4 bases stayed unmatched. The CDR3 is 14 residues long. The CDR3 DNA follows: TGTGCCAGCTCACCTGGGACAGGTACTCAGCCCCAGCATTTT. The encoded protein is CASSPGTGTQPQHF.

The chain uses TRBV15 and TRBJ1-1; D is undetermined. The ends were cut back, 1 base at V and 5 bases at J, with 17 bases in the middle. The CDR3 is 16 amino acids. CDR1 and CDR2 (germline): LNHNV, YYDKDF (reference sequence). CDR3 residues: CATSRVDRGRATEAFF. CDR3 DNA: TGTGCCACCAGCAGAGTGGATCGGGGTAGGGCGACTGAAGCTTTCTTT.

V and J are TRBV7-6 and TRBJ2-7, with 8 bases identical to TRBD1. Per germline, CDR1 SGHVS and CDR2 FNYEAQ. V trimming: 1 base; J trimming: 6 bases; junction bases outside the gene matches: 5. The CDR3 length is 14 residues. Here the CDR3 reads CASSLGPGTGEQYF. CDR3 DNA: TGTGCCAGCAGCTTAGGACCGGGGACAGGCGAGCAGTACTTC.

The chain combines TRBV11-2 with TRBJ1-2; perhaps TRBD1 as D (6 bases). This CDR3 comprises 13 residues. Germline V gene data show CDR1 as SGHAT and CDR2 as FQNNGV. With 4 bases removed from V and 4 bases from J, the gap between germline ends came to 10 bases. The DNA of the CDR3 is TGTGCCAGCAGCTCCACGGACAGCTATGGCTACACCTTC. This translates into CASSSTDSYGYTF.

CDR3 bases: TGTGCCAGCAGCTTAGAAACCAGGGTCTACGAGCAGTACTTC. It codes for CASSLETRVYEQYF. This chain connects TRBV7-9 to TRBJ2-7; perhaps TRBD1 as D (5 bases). Germline V lookup: CDR1 SEHNR, CDR2 FQNEAQ (reference sequence). This CDR3 has 14 amino acids. V lost 1 base to trimming and J lost 3 bases, with 10 bases between them. Filled out from reference TRBV7-9 and TRBJ2-7, the complete variable domain reads DTGVSQNPRHKITKRGQNVTFRCDPISEHNRLYWYRQTLGQGPEFLTYFQNEAQLEKSRLLSDRFSAERPKGSFSTLEIQRTEQGDSAMYLCASSLETRVYEQYFGPGTRLTVT.

The rearrangement links TRBV10-2 to TRBJ2-7, with TRBD1 identical over 9 bases. V shed 0 bases and J 4 bases; nucleotides not matched to a gene: 7. The CDR3 is made up of 16 amino acids. The germline V gene has CDR1 WSHSY and CDR2 SAAADI. Here the CDR3 reads CASSESADRGKYEQYF. DNA of the CDR3: TGCGCCAGCAGTGAGTCCGCGGACAGGGGAAAATACGAGCAGTACTTC.

The chain combines TRBV7-8 with TRBJ2-7; TRBD1 might be the D (6 bases). This CDR3 contains 14 residues. V was clipped by 4 bases and J by 0 bases, with 10 bases between them. The germline gives CDR1 SGHVS, CDR2 FQNEAQ. CDR3 protein: CASSSRTASYEQYF. The CDR3 DNA reads as TGTGCCAGCAGCTCTAGGACAGCCTCCTACGAGCAGTACTTC.

This clone has a count of ten or more. The rearrangement joins TRBV19 to TRBJ1-5; no clear D. The CDR3 is 13 residues long. Germline-derived CDR1 and CDR2 are LNHDA and SQIVND (reference sequence). The V end lost 5 bases, the J end lost 7 bases, and 12 bases lay between the germline ends. CDR3 loop: CASSRSGGQPQHF. CDR3 nucleotides: TGTGCCAGTAGTCGGTCGGGAGGACAGCCCCAGCATTTT.

The chain joins TRBV11-2 to TRBJ1-5, with 8 bases aligning to TRBD1. The ends lost 1 base at V and 8 bases at J; junction bases unmatched: 7. This CDR3 contains 15 residues. Germline V lookup: CDR1 SGHAT, CDR2 FQNNGV. CDR3 loop: CASSLGGQAWEPQHF. CDR3 DNA: TGTGCCAGCAGCTTAGGGGGACAGGCTTGGGAGCCCCAGCATTTT.